This TCR beta chain was sequenced during a study of shared clonotypes between healthy human individuals. Study-level background: There were three CD4 naive, three CD4 memory, two CD8 naive and one CD8 memory plates per donor.

The assay was immunoSEQ multiplex PCR, and TCRdb's table has in-frame clones only and misses some. The table shows 1,400,000 or so clones, with approximately 98.5% occurring only once. Germline loops: CDR1 SGHNT, CDR2 YYREEE (reference sequence). Trimming cost V 2 bases and J 4 bases; bases outside gene matches: 7. The CDR3 is 15 amino acids. Study results and limitations: Blood alone was sampled, and tissue repertoires likely differ. A small donor pool kept down the genetic and exposure-history diversity that was represented.

On this clone itself: The antigen remains unidentified.

Each donor was a Caucasian adult residing in Nashville, Tennessee. This receptor was taken from a man aged 25-45 years in good health. Source material: naive CD4+ T cells sorted from blood. Subset of the sample: CD45RA+ positively selected. The chain is built from TRBV5-4 and TRBJ1-1; TRBD1 matches at 8 bases. The chain's CDR3 is CASSFPDRASTEAFF. The CDR3 nucleotides are TGTGCCAGCAGCTTCCCGGACAGGGCGTCCACTGAAGCTTTCTTT.